Shown below are 10 T cell receptor beta chains from a single sample sequenced in a study of OX40 agonist ivuxolimab in advanced cancers. The data were produced by immunoSEQ multiplex PCR, yet TCRdb's version contains in-frame clones alone and is incomplete. Of about 67,000 clones listed, 80% to 90% are singletons. The material sequenced was CD4+ or CD8+ T cells sorted from blood, taken in a trial of the OX40 agonist ivuxolimab. These receptors all come from an adult with an advanced solid tumor such as melanoma, head and neck, liver or kidney cancer.

This chain joins TRBV5-6 and TRBJ1-1, with TRBD1 matching 8 bases. Germline CDR1 SGHDT, CDR2 YYEEEE. This CDR3 contains 14 residues. The V gene end was trimmed by 3 bases and the J gene end by 6 bases; junction bases not matched to a gene: 7. This CDR3 is CASSYYDRGAEAFF. The CDR3 coding sequence is TGTGCCAGCAGCTATTATGACAGGGGCGCTGAAGCTTTCTTT.

The chain links TRBV4-1 to TRBJ1-1; TRBD1 agrees at 7 bases. The CDR3 spans 15 residues. The germline gives CDR1 MGHRA, CDR2 YSYEKL. With 1 base clipped from V and 1 base from J, the junction kept 3 bases outside the gene matches. The CDR3 sequence: CASSQGYRGNTEAFF. As DNA, the CDR3 is TGCGCCAGCAGCCAAGGCTACAGGGGGAACACTGAAGCTTTCTTT.

The chain links TRBV21-1 to TRBJ1-5. TRBV21-1 counts as a pseudogene. CDR3 size: 14 residues. CDR3 protein: CASSGGGRDQPQHF. The CDR3 DNA follows: TGTGCCAGCAGCGGGGGGGGCCGAGATCAGCCCCAGCATTTT.

The J gene is TRBJ1-5, the V gene TRBV28; TRBD1 is a possible D gene (5 bases). Germline loops: CDR1 MDHEN, CDR2 SYDVKM. The CDR3 spans 14 residues. V was pared by 6 bases and J by 7 bases, with 16 bases between. In DNA, the CDR3 is TGTGCCAGCAGAGATGGATCAGGGTACCAGCCCCAGCATTTT. It codes for CASRDGSGYQPQHF.

There are a few counts of this clone. V and J are TRBV28 and TRBJ2-5, with 8 bases matching TRBD1. V dropped 6 bases and J dropped 2; count of bases not matched to a gene: 11. CDR3 length: 16 residues. Per the germline V gene, CDR1 is MDHEN and CDR2 is SYDVKM. The CDR3 DNA follows: TGTGCCAGCAGGGAACAGGGGGTAATTGGGCAAGAGACCCAGTACTTC. Its protein is CASREQGVIGQETQYF.

The genes are TRBV2 and TRBJ1-5; D gene ambiguous. The V gene's germline CDR1 is SNHLY and CDR2 FYNNEI. Trimming pared 3 bases from V and 6 bases from J, leaving 12 bases between. This CDR3 has 14 amino acids. CDR3 sequence reads: CASSDGSAAQPQHF. In DNA, the CDR3 is TGTGCCAGCAGTGACGGCAGTGCGGCTCAGCCCCAGCATTTT.

The V call is TRBV9, the J call TRBJ2-7, with 9 bases matching TRBD1. CDR1 is SGDLS and CDR2 is YYNGEE in the germline V gene. CDR3 length equals 15 residues. Losses at the gene ends were 1 base for V and 5 bases for J; bases not matched to a gene: 7. The CDR3 loop reads CASSVLSGTGHEQYF. CDR3 sequence (DNA): TGTGCCAGCAGCGTATTGTCGGGGACAGGGCACGAGCAGTACTTC. Full variable domain (rest looked up from reference TRBV9 and TRBJ2-7): DSGVTQTPKHLITATGQRVTLRCSPRSGDLSVYWYQQSLDQGLQFLIQYYNGEERAKGNILERFSAQQFPDLHSELNLSSLELGDSALYFCASSVLSGTGHEQYFGPGTRLTVT.

This clone was seen once. CDR3 sequence: CASSSPRSYNEQFF. The DNA of the CDR3 is TGTGCCAGCTCTAGTCCGCGCTCCTACAATGAGCAGTTCTTC. This sequence joins TRBV19 and TRBJ2-1, with D hard to call. There are 14 residues in the CDR3. V was shortened by 9 bases and J by 0 bases, with 12 bases between the two germline ends. The germline CDR1 and CDR2 sequences are LNHDA and SQIVND (reference sequence).

The V and J genes are TRBV27 and TRBJ2-1; 8 bases are a match to TRBD2. The germline V gene encodes CDR1 MNHEY and CDR2 SMNVEV (reference sequence). The J segment lost 9 bases and the V segment lost 4 bases, leaving 11 bases of the junction unmatched. This CDR3 is 15 amino acids long. The CDR3 sequence: CASSSAGLGTGEQFF. In DNA form, the CDR3 reads TGTGCCAGCAGTTCTGCGGGACTAGGTACCGGTGAGCAGTTCTTC.

In regard to this clone: The sample carries other DNA sequences with the same CDR3. The chain links TRBV28 to TRBJ1-4; D is undetermined. This CDR3 is 11 amino acids long. Trimming left V 5 bases short and J 7 bases short, with 5 bases between. Germline loops: CDR1 MDHEN, CDR2 SYDVKM. CDR3 loop: CASSRGEKLFF. CDR3 nucleotide sequence: TGTGCCAGCAGTCGGGGTGAAAAACTGTTTTTT.